This passage covers 4 T cell receptor beta chains from one sample sequenced in a study of neurological immune-mediated disorders. TCRdb reprocessed the 5' RACE reads via MiXCR and lists one record per CDR3 protein. The sample holds around 14,000 distinct CDR3 sequences, about 9.4% seen once. Source material: PBMCs. Receptors were obtained from a woman aged 40 to 50 in good health.

This clonotype is medium-sized (0.01 to 0.1%) in the sample. This chain links TRBV29-1 with TRBJ2-3; TRBD2 matches 9 bases. CDR3 length equals 16 residues. From germline, CDR1 is SQVTM and CDR2 ANQGSEA. With V trimmed by 3 bases and J by 2 bases, 9 bases remained unmatched. The CDR3 DNA is TGCAGCGTTGAGCACGCTAGCGGGACTGTCACAGATACGCAGTATTTT. Its protein product is CSVEHASGTVTDTQYF.

There are many counts of this clonotype. The rearrangement links TRBV20-1 to TRBJ2-7, with a weak D call TRBD1 (6 bases). Germline CDR1 DFQATT, CDR2 SNEGSKA (reference sequence). The ends were cut back, 6 bases at V and 0 bases at J, with 15 bases in the middle. This CDR3 has 14 residues. Here the CDR3 reads CSAPVGQNSYEQYF. The DNA for the CDR3 is TGCAGTGCCCCGGTAGGACAGAACTCCTACGAGCAGTACTTC.

There are many counts of this clonotype. CDR3 residues: CSAAESGRRTGELFF. The CDR3 DNA reads TGCAGTGCTGCAGAGAGCGGGAGACGGACCGGGGAGCTGTTTTTT. This chain links TRBV20-1 with TRBJ2-2; 8 bases line up with TRBD2. Germline loops: CDR1 DFQATT, CDR2 SNEGSKA (reference sequence). The CDR3 contains 15 residues. Germline trimming cut 5 bases from V and 5 bases from J; bases unmatched to any gene: 10.

V is TRBV4-3 and J is TRBJ2-5; D unresolved. The CDR3 has 15 amino acids. Germline V gene sequence: CDR1 LGHNA, CDR2 YSLEER. Trimming stripped 0 bases from V and 4 bases from J, with 12 bases between. Here the CDR3 reads CASSQDVVPRETQYF. The CDR3, as DNA: TGCGCCAGCAGCCAAGATGTAGTACCCAGAGAGACCCAGTACTTC.